These T cell receptor beta chains were read from a single sample in a study of blood T cell repertoires in COVID-19. The assay was immunoSEQ multiplex PCR, and TCRdb's table has in-frame clones only and misses some. The repertoire holds approximately 180,000 clones, with 65% to 90% as singletons. The sample comprised PBMCs or T cells enriched from blood (not recorded which). These receptors all stem from a man aged 50 to 60 who had recovered from COVID-19. CDR3s include the opening cysteine and the closing phenylalanine or tryptophan. D genes are given only for firm matches. Clone size is shown for a subset of rows, as once, few, many or a class of expanded clone.

v_gene	d_gene	abundance	j_gene	CDR3aa	CDR3nt
TRBV27	TRBD2	.	TRBJ2-1	CASSPTEPSGGSYNEQFF	TGTGCCAGCAGTCCCACAGAACCTAGCGGAGGCTCCTACAATGAGCAGTTCTTC
TRBV28	TRBD1	once	TRBJ2-7	CASSQGVSYEQYF	TGTGCCAGCAGCCAGGGGGTCTCCTACGAGCAGTACTTC
TRBV7-9	TRBD1	.	TRBJ1-1	CASSHRTGGFTEAFF	TGTGCCAGCAGCCATAGGACAGGGGGCTTCACTGAAGCTTTCTTT
TRBV20-1	TRBD2	few	TRBJ2-7	CSAGTSGEQYF	TGCAGTGCGGGGACTAGCGGCGAGCAGTACTTC
TRBV9	.	.	TRBJ1-2	CASSVGTPLSGYTF	TGTGCCAGCAGCGTAGGGACACCTTTGTCTGGCTACACCTTC
TRBV4-2	TRBD1	.	TRBJ1-2	CASSQDAAGTGHYYGYTF	TGTGCCAGCAGCCAAGATGCCGCCGGGACAGGGCATTACTATGGCTACACCTTC
TRBV5-1	.	.	TRBJ2-2	CASSLEVTGNTGELFF	TGCGCCAGCAGCTTGGAGGTGACAGGTAACACCGGGGAGCTGTTTTTT
TRBV5-1	.	once	TRBJ2-3	CASSQHGFVTDTQYF	TGCGCCAGCAGCCAGCACGGGTTTGTCACAGATACGCAGTATTTT
TRBV27	.	.	TRBJ1-1	CASSLSGSRDTEAFF	TGTGCCAGCAGTTTATCGGGTTCTCGGGACACTGAAGCTTTCTTT
TRBV30	TRBD1	.	TRBJ2-3	CACPRGFTDTQYF	TGTGCCTGCCCCAGGGGGTTCACAGATACGCAGTATTTT
TRBV2	TRBD1	.	TRBJ1-2	CARRGLTPFLYGYTF	TGTGCCAGGAGGGGGCTTACGCCGTTTCTTTACGGCTACACCTTC
TRBV5-6	TRBD1	.	TRBJ1-2	CASSLNRGSGYTF	TGTGCCAGCAGCTTGAACAGGGGAAGCGGCTACACCTTC
TRBV6-6	.	.	TRBJ1-4	CASSPGGDGGKLFF	TGTGCCAGCAGCCCAGGAGGGGACGGTGGAAAACTGTTTTTT
TRBV3-1/TRBV3-2	.	.	TRBJ2-2	CASSQTGIGNTGELFF	TGTGCCAGCAGCCAGACAGGTATCGGGAACACCGGGGAGCTGTTTTTT
TRBV4-2	.	.	TRBJ2-7	CASSQERGRGSEQYF	TGTGCCAGCAGCCAAGAGCGCGGTAGGGGTTCAGAGCAGTACTTC
TRBV19	.	.	TRBJ1-5	CASSIDARHSNQPQHF	TGTGCCAGTAGTATAGATGCGAGGCATAGCAATCAGCCCCAGCATTTT
TRBV6-6	TRBD1	.	TRBJ2-7	CASSYPQGESDEQYF	TGTGCCAGCAGTTATCCACAGGGGGAAAGCGACGAGCAGTACTTC
TRBV7-9	.	.	TRBJ1-2	CASSPQGGGTAGYTF	TGTGCCAGCAGCCCCCAGGGAGGGGGAACTGCCGGCTACACCTTC
TRBV7-3	.	.	TRBJ1-1	CASSFQEYTEAFF	TGTGCCAGCAGCTTCCAGGAATACACTGAAGCTTTCTTT
TRBV7-6	.	few	TRBJ2-2	CASSSLGGLTGELFF	TGTGCCAGCAGCTCCCTGGGGGGTCTCACCGGGGAGCTGTTTTTT
TRBV5-4	.	.	TRBJ1-1	CASSLNTEAFF	TGTGCCAGCTCGTTGAACACTGAAGCTTTCTTT
TRBV11-2	.	.	TRBJ2-3	CASSLFGRATDTQYF	TGTGCCAGCAGCTTATTCGGGCGGGCCACAGATACGCAGTATTTT
TRBV28	TRBD1	.	TRBJ1-6	CASRKGQRSNSPLHF	TGTGCCAGCAGGAAGGGACAGAGGAGTAATTCACCCCTCCACTTT
TRBV7-2	TRBD2	once	TRBJ2-7	CASSPSTGGPVYEQYF	TGTGCCAGCAGCCCCTCCACGGGGGGGCCGGTCTACGAGCAGTACTTC
TRBV11-2	.	.	TRBJ1-3	CASTPYTGNTIYF	TGTGCCAGCACCCCTTATACTGGAAACACCATATATTTT
TRBV2	TRBD1	.	TRBJ1-2	CASSGQGLGYGYTF	TGTGCCAGCAGTGGACAGGGGTTAGGTTATGGCTACACCTTC
TRBV20-1	.	.	TRBJ1-6	CSASFGQQDNSPLHF	TGCAGTGCTAGTTTCGGACAGCAAGATAATTCACCCCTCCACTTT
TRBV6-5	TRBD1	.	TRBJ1-1	CASSYSGTGVTEAFF	TGTGCCAGCAGTTACTCCGGGACAGGGGTTACTGAAGCTTTCTTT
TRBV5-8	TRBD1	.	TRBJ1-5	CASSRYGTALRGNQPQHF	TGTGCCAGCAGCAGATACGGGACAGCTCTCAGGGGCAATCAGCCCCAGCATTTT
TRBV19	.	.	TRBJ2-5	CASSPLGSPNQETQYF	TGTGCCAGTAGTCCGCTAGGCAGCCCGAACCAAGAGACCCAGTACTTC
TRBV12-3/TRBV12-4	TRBD1	.	TRBJ1-1	CASSYRGTGEAFF	TGTGCCAGCAGCTACCGTGGGACAGGAGAAGCTTTCTTT